Following are 7 T cell receptor beta chains from one sample sequenced in a study of cytomegalovirus exposure and HLA in healthy donors. The PCR made use of 60 Vbeta and 13 Jbeta primers. Measured with immunoSEQ multiplex PCR; TCRdb has only the in-frame clones, and not every one. This sample carries around 120,000 clones, approximately 80% of them seen once, and the ten largest clones take 2.5% to 3%. The material sequenced was PBMCs. The receptors stem from a woman in her thirties or forties in good health and CMV-seropositive.

This clone was picked up one time. V gene TRBV30 combines with J gene TRBJ1-5; possible D gene TRBD1, 5 bases. Trimming pared 0 bases from V and 6 bases from J, leaving 9 bases between. CDR3 length equals 13 residues. From germline, CDR1 is GTSNPN and CDR2 SVGIG (reference sequence). CDR3: CAWSVGEAQPQHF. The CDR3 nucleotides read TGTGCCTGGAGTGTAGGGGAGGCTCAGCCCCAGCATTTT.

V gene TRBV5-1 combines with J gene TRBJ1-1; D uncertain. With 0 bases removed from V and 0 bases from J, the gap between germline ends came to 9 bases. Germline V gene lookup returns CDR1 SGHRS and CDR2 YFSETQ. The CDR3 is 15 residues long. The CDR3 region is CASSLGVIMNTEAFF. Here the CDR3 DNA reads TGCGCCAGCAGCTTGGGCGTAATCATGAACACTGAAGCTTTCTTT.

The V and J genes are TRBV15 and TRBJ2-7; 12 bases are shared with TRBD2. The CDR3 sequence is 15 residues long. With 1 base clipped from V and 2 bases from J, the junction kept 0 bases outside the gene matches. In germline, CDR1 is LNHNV, CDR2 YYDKDF (reference sequence). Here the CDR3 DNA reads TGTGCCACCAGCAGAGGGACTAGCGGGACCTACGAGCAGTACTTC. It encodes CATSRGTSGTYEQYF.

The rearrangement joins TRBV5-6 to TRBJ2-3, with 11 positions matching TRBD2. The J segment lost 5 bases and the V segment lost 0 bases, leaving 2 bases of the junction unmatched. From germline, CDR1 is SGHDT and CDR2 YYEEEE. The CDR3 sequence is 15 residues long. CDR3 residues: CASSLATSGGDTQYF. In DNA form, the CDR3 reads TGTGCCAGCAGCTTGGCTACTAGCGGGGGAGATACGCAGTATTTT.

This sequence joins TRBV27 and TRBJ2-5, with D unresolved. The CDR3 is made up of 11 amino acids. Trimming took off 7 bases at V and 3 bases at J, with 6 bases between the two ends. Germline V CDR1 and CDR2: MNHEY, SMNVEV (reference sequence). This CDR3 is CASKHEETQYF. CDR3 sequence (DNA): TGTGCCAGCAAACACGAAGAGACCCAGTACTTC.

This chain connects TRBV2 to TRBJ1-5; TRBD1 matches 8 bases. Germline loops: CDR1 SNHLY, CDR2 FYNNEI. The trim removed 6 bases at V and 2 bases at J, leaving 3 bases unmatched. The CDR3 contains 14 residues. CDR3 protein: CASRLTGGNQPQHF. Written as DNA, the CDR3 is TGTGCCAGCAGACTGACAGGGGGCAATCAGCCCCAGCATTTT. The variable domain in full, with the rest retrieved from reference TRBV2 and TRBJ1-5, is EPEVTQTPSHQVTQMGQEVILRCVPISNHLYFYWYRQILGQKVEFLVSFYNNEISEKSEIFDDQFSVERPDGSNFTLKIRSTKLEDSAMYFCASRLTGGNQPQHFGDGTRLSIL.

There are a few counts of this clone. The chain uses TRBV19 and TRBJ2-2; TRBD2 matches at 7 bases. The V segment lost 6 bases and the J segment 7 bases; nucleotides outside the gene matches: 11. CDR1 and CDR2 (germline): LNHDA, SQIVND (reference sequence). The CDR3 covers 15 residues. The CDR3 sequence: CASRGASGGNGELFF. DNA of the CDR3: TGTGCCAGTAGAGGAGCTAGCGGAGGGAACGGGGAGCTGTTTTTT.